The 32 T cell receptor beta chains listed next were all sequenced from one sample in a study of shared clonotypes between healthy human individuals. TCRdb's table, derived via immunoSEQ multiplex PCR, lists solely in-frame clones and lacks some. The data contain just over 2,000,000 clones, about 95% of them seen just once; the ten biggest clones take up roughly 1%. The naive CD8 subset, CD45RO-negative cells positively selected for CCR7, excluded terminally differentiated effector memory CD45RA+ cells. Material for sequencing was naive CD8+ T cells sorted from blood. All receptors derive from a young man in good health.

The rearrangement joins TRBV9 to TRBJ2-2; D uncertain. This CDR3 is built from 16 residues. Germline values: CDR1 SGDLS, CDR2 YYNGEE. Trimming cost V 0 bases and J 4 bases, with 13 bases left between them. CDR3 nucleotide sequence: TGTGCCAGCAGCGTAGTGTCGGGCGGATTCACCGGGGAGCTGTTTTTT. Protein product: CASSVVSGGFTGELFF. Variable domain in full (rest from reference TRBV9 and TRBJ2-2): DSGVTQTPKHLITATGQRVTLRCSPRSGDLSVYWYQQSLDQGLQFLIQYYNGEERAKGNILERFSAQQFPDLHSELNLSSLELGDSALYFCASSVVSGGFTGELFFGEGSRLTVL.

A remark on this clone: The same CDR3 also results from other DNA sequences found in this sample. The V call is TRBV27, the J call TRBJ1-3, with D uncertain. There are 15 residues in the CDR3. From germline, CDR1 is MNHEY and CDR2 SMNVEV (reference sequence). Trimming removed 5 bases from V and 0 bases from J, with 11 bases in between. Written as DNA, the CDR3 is TGTGCCAGCAGTCCCAGTAGGGACTCTGGAAACACCATATATTTT. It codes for CASSPSRDSGNTIYF.

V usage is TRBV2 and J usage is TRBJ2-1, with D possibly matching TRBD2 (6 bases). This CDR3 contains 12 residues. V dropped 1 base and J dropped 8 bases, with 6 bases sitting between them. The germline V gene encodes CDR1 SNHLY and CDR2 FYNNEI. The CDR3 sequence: CASSEGEDEQFF. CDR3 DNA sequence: TGTGCCAGCAGTGAAGGGGAGGATGAGCAGTTCTTC.

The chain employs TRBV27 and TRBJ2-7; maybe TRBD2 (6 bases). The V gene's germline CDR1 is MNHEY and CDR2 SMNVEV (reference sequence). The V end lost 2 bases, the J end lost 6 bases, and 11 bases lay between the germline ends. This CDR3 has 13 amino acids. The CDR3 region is CASSLRMGLEQYF. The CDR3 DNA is TGTGCCAGCAGTTTAAGAATGGGACTCGAGCAGTACTTC.

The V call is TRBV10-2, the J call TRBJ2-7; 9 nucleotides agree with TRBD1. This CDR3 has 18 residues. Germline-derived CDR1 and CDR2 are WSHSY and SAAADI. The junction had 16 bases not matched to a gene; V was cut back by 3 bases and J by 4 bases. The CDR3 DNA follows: TGCGCCAGCAGTGAACCCGGGACAGGGTTCGGTCTGGCGTACGAGCAGTACTTC. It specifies CASSEPGTGFGLAYEQYF.

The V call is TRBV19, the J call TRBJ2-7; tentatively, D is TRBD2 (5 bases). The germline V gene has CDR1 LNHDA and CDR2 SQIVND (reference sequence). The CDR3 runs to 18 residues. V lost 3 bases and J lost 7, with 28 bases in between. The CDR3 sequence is CASSMMPPVSTTALEQYF. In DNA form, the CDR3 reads TGTGCCAGTAGTATGATGCCCCCCGTTTCGACTACCGCCTTGGAGCAGTACTTC.

For the CDR3, the DNA is TGTGCCAGCATCGTGGAGTCCGGAAACACCATATATTTT. It codes for CASIVESGNTIYF. The rearrangement joins TRBV2 to TRBJ1-3; D is undetermined. Germline loops: CDR1 SNHLY, CDR2 FYNNEI. Trimming stripped 7 bases from V and 4 bases from J, with 11 bases between. CDR3 length: 13 residues.

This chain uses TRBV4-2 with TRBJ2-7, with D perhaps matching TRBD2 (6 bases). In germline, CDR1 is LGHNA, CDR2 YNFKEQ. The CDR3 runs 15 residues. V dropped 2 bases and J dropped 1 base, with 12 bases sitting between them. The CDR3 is CASSQIAEASYEQYF. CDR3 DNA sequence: TGTGCCAGCAGCCAAATAGCGGAGGCATCCTACGAGCAGTACTTC.

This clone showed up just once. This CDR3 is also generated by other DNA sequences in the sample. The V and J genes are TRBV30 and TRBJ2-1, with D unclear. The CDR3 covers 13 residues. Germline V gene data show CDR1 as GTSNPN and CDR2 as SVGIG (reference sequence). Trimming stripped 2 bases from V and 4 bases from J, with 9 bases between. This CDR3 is CAWSPSSYNEQFF. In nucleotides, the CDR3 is TGTGCCTGGAGTCCCTCGAGTTACAATGAGCAGTTCTTC. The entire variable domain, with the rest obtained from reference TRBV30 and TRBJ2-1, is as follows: SQTIHQWPATLVQPVGSPLSLECTVEGTSNPNLYWYRQAAGRGLQLLFYSVGIGQISSEVPQNLSASRPQDRQFILSSKKLLLSDSGFYLCAWSPSSYNEQFFGPGTRLTVL.

The CDR3 DNA reads TGTGCCTGGAGTGAGACCGCTTCTGATCAGCCCCAGCATTTT. It specifies CAWSETASDQPQHF. The chain links TRBV30 to TRBJ1-5, with D unclear. The CDR3 length is 14 residues. In germline, CDR1 is GTSNPN, CDR2 SVGIG (reference sequence). V shed 1 base and J shed 5 bases, with 12 bases lying between them.

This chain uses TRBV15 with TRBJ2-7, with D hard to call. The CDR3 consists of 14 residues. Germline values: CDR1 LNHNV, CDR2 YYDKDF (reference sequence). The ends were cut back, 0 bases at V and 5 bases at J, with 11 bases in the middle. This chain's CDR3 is CATSRDTILHEQYF. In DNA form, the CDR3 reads TGTGCCACCAGCAGAGATACTATATTGCACGAGCAGTACTTC.

CDR3 bases: TGCAGCGTACAGGGTCCCCGGGAGCTGTTTTTT. Translating it yields CSVQGPRELFF. The chain has TRBV29-1 and TRBJ2-2; maybe TRBD1 (6 bases). Per germline, CDR1 SQVTM and CDR2 ANQGSEA. The V end lost 6 bases, the J end lost 9 bases, and 11 bases lay between the germline ends. CDR3 size: 11 residues.

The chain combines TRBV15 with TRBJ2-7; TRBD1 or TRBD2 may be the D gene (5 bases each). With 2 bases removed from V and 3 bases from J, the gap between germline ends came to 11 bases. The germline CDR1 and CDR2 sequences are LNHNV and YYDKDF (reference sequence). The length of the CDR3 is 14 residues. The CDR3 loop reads CATSRWDGDYEQYF. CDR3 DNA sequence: TGTGCCACCAGCAGATGGGACGGCGACTACGAGCAGTACTTC.

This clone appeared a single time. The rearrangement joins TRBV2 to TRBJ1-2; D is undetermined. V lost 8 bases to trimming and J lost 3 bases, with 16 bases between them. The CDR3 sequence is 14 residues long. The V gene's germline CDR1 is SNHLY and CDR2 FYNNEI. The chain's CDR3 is CASGSSDTYYGYTF. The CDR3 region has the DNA TGTGCCAGCGGTAGTTCAGATACTTACTATGGCTACACCTTC.

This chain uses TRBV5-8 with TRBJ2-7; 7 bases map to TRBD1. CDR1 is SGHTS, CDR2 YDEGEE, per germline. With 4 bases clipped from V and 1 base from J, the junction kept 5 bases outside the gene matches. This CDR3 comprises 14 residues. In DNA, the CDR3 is TGTGCCAGCAGCCCGCGGACAGGTTCCTACGAGCAGTACTTC. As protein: CASSPRTGSYEQYF.

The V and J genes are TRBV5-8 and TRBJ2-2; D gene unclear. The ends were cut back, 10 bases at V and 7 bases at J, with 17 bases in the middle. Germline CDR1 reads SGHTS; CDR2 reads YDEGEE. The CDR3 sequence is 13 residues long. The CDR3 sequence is CAQKGRIGGELFF. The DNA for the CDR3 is TGTGCCCAAAAAGGGCGAATTGGCGGGGAGCTGTTTTTT.

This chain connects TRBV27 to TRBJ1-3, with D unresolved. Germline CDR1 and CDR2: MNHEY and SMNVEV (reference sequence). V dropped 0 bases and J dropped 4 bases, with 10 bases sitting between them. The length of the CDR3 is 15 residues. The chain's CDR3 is CASSLSGNEGNTIYF. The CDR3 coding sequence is TGTGCCAGCAGTTTATCGGGGAATGAAGGAAACACCATATATTTT.

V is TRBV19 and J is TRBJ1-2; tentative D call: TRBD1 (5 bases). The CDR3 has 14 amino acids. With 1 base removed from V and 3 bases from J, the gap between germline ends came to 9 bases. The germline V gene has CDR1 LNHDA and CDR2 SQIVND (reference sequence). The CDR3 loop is CASSIVGDYYGYTF. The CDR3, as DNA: TGTGCCAGTAGTATAGTCGGGGACTACTATGGCTACACCTTC.

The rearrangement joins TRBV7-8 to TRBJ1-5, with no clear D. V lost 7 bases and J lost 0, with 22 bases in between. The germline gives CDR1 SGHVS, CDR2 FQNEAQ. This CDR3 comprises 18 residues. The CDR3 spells CASNHGAAGPYSNQPQHF. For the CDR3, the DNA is TGTGCCAGCAACCACGGCGCGGCAGGACCATATAGCAATCAGCCCCAGCATTTT.

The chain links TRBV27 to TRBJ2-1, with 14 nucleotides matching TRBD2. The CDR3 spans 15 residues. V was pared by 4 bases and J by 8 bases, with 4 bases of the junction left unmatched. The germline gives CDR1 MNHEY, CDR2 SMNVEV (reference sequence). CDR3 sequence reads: CASSWTSGGSDEQFF. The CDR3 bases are TGTGCCAGCAGTTGGACTAGCGGGGGGTCCGATGAGCAGTTCTTC.

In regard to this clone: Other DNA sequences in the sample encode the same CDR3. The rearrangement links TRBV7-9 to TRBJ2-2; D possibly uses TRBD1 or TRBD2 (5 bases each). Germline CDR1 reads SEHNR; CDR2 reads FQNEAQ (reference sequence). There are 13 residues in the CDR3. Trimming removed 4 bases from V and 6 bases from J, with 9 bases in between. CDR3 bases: TGTGCCAGCAGCTCGCAGGGAGCCGGGGAGCTGTTTTTT. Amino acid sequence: CASSSQGAGELFF.

CDR3 sequence: CSVDVGASYNEQFF. CDR3 bases: TGCAGCGTTGACGTAGGGGCCTCCTACAATGAGCAGTTCTTC. The chain uses TRBV29-1 and TRBJ2-1; possible D gene TRBD1, 5 bases. CDR3 length equals 14 residues. V lost 3 bases and J lost 0, with 9 bases in between. Germline V gene lookup returns CDR1 SQVTM and CDR2 ANQGSEA.

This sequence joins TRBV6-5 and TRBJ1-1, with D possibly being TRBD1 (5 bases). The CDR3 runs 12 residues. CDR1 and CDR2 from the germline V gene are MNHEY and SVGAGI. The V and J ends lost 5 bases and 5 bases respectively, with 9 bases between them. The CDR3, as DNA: TGTGCCAGCAGTGATGAGGGGACTGAAGCTTTCTTT. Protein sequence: CASSDEGTEAFF.

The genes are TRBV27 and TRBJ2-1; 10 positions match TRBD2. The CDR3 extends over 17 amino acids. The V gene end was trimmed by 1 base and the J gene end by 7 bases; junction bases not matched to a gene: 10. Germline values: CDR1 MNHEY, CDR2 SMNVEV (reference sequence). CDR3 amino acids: CASSLYQTSGPLNEQFF. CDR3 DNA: TGTGCCAGCAGTTTATATCAGACTAGCGGGCCTTTAAATGAGCAGTTCTTC.

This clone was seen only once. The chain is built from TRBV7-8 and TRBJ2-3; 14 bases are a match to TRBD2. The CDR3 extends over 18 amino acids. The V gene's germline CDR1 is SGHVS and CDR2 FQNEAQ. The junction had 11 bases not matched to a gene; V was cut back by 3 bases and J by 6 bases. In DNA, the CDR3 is TGTGCCAGCAGCTTTTTTTCCGGGACTAGCGGGAGAATGGATACGCAGTATTTT. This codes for CASSFFSGTSGRMDTQYF.

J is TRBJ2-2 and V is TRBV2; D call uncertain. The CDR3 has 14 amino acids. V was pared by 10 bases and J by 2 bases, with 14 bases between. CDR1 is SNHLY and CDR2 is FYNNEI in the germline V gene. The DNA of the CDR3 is TGTGCCATCCTAGAGGCACAAAACACCGGGGAGCTGTTTTTT. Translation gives CAILEAQNTGELFF.

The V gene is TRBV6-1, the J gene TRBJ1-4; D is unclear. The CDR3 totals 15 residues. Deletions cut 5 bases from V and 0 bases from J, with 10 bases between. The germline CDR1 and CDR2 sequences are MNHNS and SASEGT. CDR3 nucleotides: TGTGCCAGCAGTCCTGACCTTGCAACTAATGAAAAACTGTTTTTT. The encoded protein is CASSPDLATNEKLFF.

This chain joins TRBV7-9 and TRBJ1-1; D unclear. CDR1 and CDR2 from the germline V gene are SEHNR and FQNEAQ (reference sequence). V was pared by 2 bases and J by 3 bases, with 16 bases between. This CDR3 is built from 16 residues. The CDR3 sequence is CASSLSRSGADTEAFF. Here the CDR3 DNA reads TGTGCCAGCAGCTTAAGCCGCTCGGGCGCGGACACTGAAGCTTTCTTT.

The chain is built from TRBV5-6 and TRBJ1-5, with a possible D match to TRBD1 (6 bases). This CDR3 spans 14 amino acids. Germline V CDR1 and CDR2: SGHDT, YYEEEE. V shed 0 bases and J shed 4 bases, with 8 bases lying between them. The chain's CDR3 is CASSLAGDNQPQHF. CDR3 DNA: TGTGCCAGCAGCTTGGCAGGGGATAATCAGCCCCAGCATTTT.

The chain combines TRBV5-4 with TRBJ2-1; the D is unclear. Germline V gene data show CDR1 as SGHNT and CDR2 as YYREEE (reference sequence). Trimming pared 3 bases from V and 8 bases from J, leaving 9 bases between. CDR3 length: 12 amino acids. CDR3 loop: CASSYLSYEQFF. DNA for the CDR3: TGTGCCAGCAGCTACCTAAGTTATGAGCAGTTCTTC.

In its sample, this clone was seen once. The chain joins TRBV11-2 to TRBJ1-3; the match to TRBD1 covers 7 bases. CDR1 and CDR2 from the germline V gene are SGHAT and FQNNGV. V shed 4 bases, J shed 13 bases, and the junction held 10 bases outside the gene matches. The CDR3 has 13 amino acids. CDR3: CASSSTDRAGIYF. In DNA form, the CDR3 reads TGTGCCAGCAGCTCCACTGACAGGGCGGGGATATATTTT.

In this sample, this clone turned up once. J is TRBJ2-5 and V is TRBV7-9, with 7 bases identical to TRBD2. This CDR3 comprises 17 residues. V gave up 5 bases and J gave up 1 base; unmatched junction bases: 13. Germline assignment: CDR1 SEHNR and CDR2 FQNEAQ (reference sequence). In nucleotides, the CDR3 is TGTGCCAGCAGCCCACCCCTACTAGCGACACTCCAAGAGACCCAGTACTTC. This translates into CASSPPLLATLQETQYF.